The entry below gives a single TCR beta chain sequence along with its context. In this sample, this clone turned up a few times. Its antigen has not been determined. No much larger clone exists at a distance of one base, and base qualities are not known. The cohort was made up of roughly 670 healthy bone marrow donors. All cohort members were sampled while nominally healthy, although unrecorded immune exposures were likely present. The donor tested CMV seropositive, placing the donor among the roughly 300 seropositive members of the cohort. A peripheral blood sample was provided by each donor, and peripheral blood mononuclear cells were used for TCR beta sequencing. The Qiagen DNeasy Blood Extraction Kit was used to extract genomic DNA from the blood cell samples. The sample originates from a study of cytomegalovirus exposure and HLA in healthy donors (TCRdb year 2017). General notes on the study: An earlier analysis of more than 550 of the donors reported approximately 300 Gb of sequence data and 95 million to 140 million unique TCR beta sequences obtained from about 170 million T cells. An early release covering approximately 600 HLA-typed donors comprised about 300 gigabases of sequencing data and roughly 85 million unique TCR sequences. Of the 300 to 450 genotyped donors, around 81% fell in the genetic ancestry cluster associated with self-reported Caucasian donors. The study was designed to test whether signatures of past pathogen exposure could be identified by cataloging public T cell receptors. Using immunosequencing, the study profiled T cell repertoires from fewer than 850 subjects and related those repertoires to cytomegalovirus serostatus. Besides the first cohort of hundreds of subjects, a separate validation cohort made up of roughly 120 different subjects was used. The study combined high-throughput TCR immunosequencing, statistical association of individual TCRs with disease status, and machine learning to predict cytomegalovirus infection status. A later analysis re-examined previously published TCR beta repertoires from roughly 720 donors and added high-resolution HLA genotyping to investigate patterns of TCR occurrence. The later analysis used no new phenotypic data to find candidate immune exposures, relying instead on TCR beta sequences and their occurrence across donors. To decide whether each TCR beta V gene segment behaved as functional or pseudogenic, an earlier analysis of some 580 of the donors relied on high-throughput TCR beta sequencing. Alongside the repertoire data, information on donor age, sex, ethnicity and CMV serostatus was compiled. A later genetic analysis took genome-wide SNP genotypes for 398 of the 666 donors and used that subset as a discovery cohort. Every discovery cohort repertoire had been produced on one sequencing platform. HLA typing covered class I and class II loci at four-digit resolution. The number of typed donors differed by locus: roughly 629-630 for A, B, C, DRB1 and DQB1; 500 to 550 for DQA1; some 590 for DPA1; and roughly 470 for DPB1. Several DR-DQ haplotypes were treated as single units for association and clustering because of strong linkage in the cohort. Across approximately 400 genotyped donors of the cohort, an average of approximately 240,000 unique TCR beta nucleotide sequences per donor were sequenced, and 15% to 20% of those sequences were non-productive. What the authors observed across the whole study: A group of highly shared sequence variants was considered likely to be a technical artifact of the sequencing pipeline. A later genetic analysis reported fewer N-insertions in productive TCRs among donors in an Asian-associated ancestry cluster than the approximately 670-donor mean. In a later analysis, most CMV-associated TCR beta chains were found to appear HLA-restricted, with HLA associations seemingly driven largely by CMV exposure. Compared with equally common non-associated chains, HLA-associated TCR beta chains in a later analysis were more clonally expanded and had lower generation probabilities. The study gave a list of 150 to 200 TCR beta chains associated with cytomegalovirus. Correlated functional status among segregating V segments might be attributable to linkage disequilibrium, but an unknown experimental factor could not be ruled out. The classifier was reported to diagnose cytomegalovirus status with high specificity and sensitivity in both the original and validation cohorts. A further reported finding was that TCR beta sequences accurately predicted the HLA-A and HLA-B alleles for most subjects in the first cohort. While some public TCRs were present in many individuals, most TCR sequences turned up only very rarely across donors. Some IMGT-functional V segments, including TRBV6-2 and TRBV6-3, could not be distinguished by the 87-base-pair reads and were therefore excluded. A later analysis found that TCR association rates varied across HLA loci, with DRB1 alleles showing the most associated TCRs and HLA-C alleles the fewest. Specific HLA alleles were associated with over 15,000 TCR beta sequences at a false discovery rate of 0.05 in a later analysis. In vitro tests confirmed that a few of the cytomegalovirus-associated TCR beta chains recognize cytomegalovirus antigens. For the cohort, immune exposure information was limited to CMV serostatus. A later analysis reported that several top co-occurrence clusters appeared linked to parvovirus B19, influenza, CMV and Epstein-Barr virus. Because HLA typing was missing for some donors at each locus, association tests included only the typed subset. Assigning TCR associations to individual alleles was difficult when HLA alleles, especially DR and DQ, strongly co-occurred. Presence/absence analyses assumed roughly uniform sequencing depth across donors, an assumption that may not hold. In this cohort, only TCR beta chains were sequenced, and detectable features were limited by the absence of alpha or paired-chain data. Broadly in line with IMGT annotations, most TCR beta V segments showed up in productive rearrangements about 90% or about 30% of the time in an earlier analysis of several hundred of the donors. A later genetic analysis associated a missense DCLRE1C variant with V-gene and J-gene trimming of TCR beta chains, and an independent cohort replicated the association. Because counts were too low, roughly 17 rarely observed V segments, including chromosome 9 orphons, were left out of the earlier analysis of a few hundred of the donors. According to the authors, the approach could potentially be generalized to other disease states and immunological phenotypes.

Receptors were amplified or captured by the immunoSEQ multiplex PCR assay. For the multiplex PCR, a mixture combining 60 forward primers for TCR Vbeta segments and 13 reverse primers for TCR Jbeta segments was used. The CDR3 region of rearranged TCR beta genes was amplified from genomic DNA by a multiplex PCR assay. Amplified TCR beta libraries were sequenced as 87-base-pair reads on the Illumina HiSeq System. In the authors' own workflow: A later analysis counted about 82 million unique TCR beta chains across the 666 repertoires, and some 11 million of these chains were shared by at least two donors. Raw reads were error-corrected and collapsed into unique sequences with a nearest-neighbor algorithm that merged closely related sequences to remove PCR and sequencing errors. CDR3 sequences were aligned to IMGT reference sequences to assign V, D and J gene segments. For a sequence to be retained, a match of at least six nucleotides to both a V gene segment and a J gene segment was required. Rearrangements were called productive when the CDR3 lacked stop codons and stayed in frame with V and J; all others were non-productive. CDR3 was defined by IMGT convention, running from the second conserved V-encoded cysteine to the conserved J-encoded phenylalanine. In an earlier analysis of roughly 580 of the donors, sequences lacking an unambiguous match to a single V gene segment were excluded. An earlier analysis of a few hundred of the donors called V segments functional above 56.7% productive rearrangements and segregating when the between-donor standard deviation exceeded 5%. A statistical classification framework was built for diagnosing cytomegalovirus status from the catalog of TCR beta chain sequences. A later analysis assigned V and J genes by comparing TCR nucleotide sequences with IMGT/GENE-DB human TR gene sequences. In a later analysis, CDR3 sequences and most-parsimonious VDJ recombination scenarios were assigned using the TCRdist pipeline. In a later analysis, each TCR beta chain was defined by its CDR3 amino acid sequence together with its V-gene family, and reads without a unique V-gene family were excluded. To address suspected cross-contamination and a sequencing artifact, a later analysis removed approximately 590 highly shared, low-generation-probability nucleotide sequences. In a later analysis, a clonal expansion index was calculated for each public chain from normalized within-repertoire ranks of inferred template counts. Generation probabilities in a later analysis came from a VDJ recombination model fitted to out-of-frame rearrangements, and those results were checked against IGoR. Hypergeometric tests were used in a later analysis to score TCR-TCR, TCR-HLA and TCR-CMV co-occurrence, with a repertoire-size bias correction applied to the TCR pairs. In a later analysis, false discovery rates were estimated by permuting HLA or CMV assignments 20 times. In a later analysis, co-occurring TCRs were grouped using DBSCAN, and TCRdist sequence similarity was added for clustering within HLA-allele-positive subsets. Repertoires with fewer than 30,000 or more than 120,000 public chains, plus five repertoires with anomalous nucleotide sharing, were excluded from co-occurrence clustering. Not all clones reach the TCRdb copy of this immuneACCESS table, which keeps in-frame sequences only. Checked studies attribute under half of the gap to unresolved V genes and leave the rest unexplained. Clone size and V and J calls were adopted from that table, with D and trimming inferred from the DNA. This sample is represented by roughly 89,000 clones; roughly 80% of them were singletons. Of the sample, 10% falls within the top ten clones.

Relative to germline, V is missing 2 bases and J is missing 3 bases, with 6 bases of the junction outside any gene match. From a lookup of the germline V gene, CDR1 and CDR2 are MNHEY and SVGAGI. The CDR3 starts with the cysteine, ends with the phenylalanine, and has 15 residues. Of all the DNA, just the CDR3 is kept, 45 bases in frame from base 1. Sequenced: PBMCs. The receptor's source is a man aged 25 to 40 in good health and CMV-seropositive. Recombination connected TRBV6-5 to TRBJ2-7; the junction holds 8 bases that match TRBD1. The CDR3 protein is CASSYTRTGSYEQYF. The sequenced DNA is TGTGCCAGCAGTTACACCCGGACAGGGAGCTACGAGCAGTACTTC.